The 17 T cell receptor beta chains listed next were all sequenced from one sample in a study of radiotherapy plus CTLA-4 blockade in lung cancer listed by TCRdb under 2018. The library was made by the immunoSEQ multiplex PCR assay. The table was pulled from immuneACCESS by TCRdb, which kept in-frame rearrangements only. Such tables lose some clones; where checked, under half of the loss comes from unresolved V genes, and the rest has no known cause. A total of 25,000 to 35,000 clones appear in this sample, approximately 80% of them only once. Approximately 15% of the sample is taken by the ten largest. The specimen was peripheral blood, collected from a patient treated with radiotherapy plus ipilimumab. The origin of the receptors is a human donor with non-small cell lung cancer that progressed on radiotherapy plus ipilimumab.

The chain uses TRBV30 and TRBJ2-1; TRBD1 aligns across 9 bases. V shed 0 bases, J shed 7 bases, and the junction held 4 bases outside the gene matches. This CDR3 has 14 residues. The germline gives CDR1 GTSNPN, CDR2 SVGIG (reference sequence). CDR3 bases: TGTGCCTGGAGTGTTATCGGGACAGGGAATGAGCAGTTCTTC. Its protein is CAWSVIGTGNEQFF.

The chain recombines TRBV7-2 with TRBJ2-1; possible D gene TRBD1, 5 bases. The CDR3 extends over 14 amino acids. The V end lost 7 bases, the J end lost 6 bases, and 16 bases lay between the germline ends. CDR1 is SGHTA, CDR2 FQGNSA, per germline. For the CDR3, the DNA is TGTGCCAGCACGTTTATGGGCCAGGGCAATGAGCAGTTCTTC. It codes for CASTFMGQGNEQFF.

The chain carries TRBV4-2 and TRBJ2-6; D not resolved. This CDR3 spans 15 amino acids. The V end lost 1 base, the J end lost 10 bases, and 14 bases lay between the germline ends. Germline V gene data show CDR1 as LGHNA and CDR2 as YNFKEQ. The CDR3 loop is CASSQARSATNVLTF. The CDR3 DNA follows: TGTGCCAGCAGCCAAGCCCGGAGTGCTACGAACGTCCTGACTTTC.

The gene calls are TRBV9 and TRBJ1-2; D is unclear. The CDR3 contains 11 residues. V was shortened by 5 bases and J by 4 bases, with 6 bases between the two germline ends. CDR1 is SGDLS, CDR2 YYNGEE, per germline. DNA of the CDR3: TGTGCCAGCAGTGGGCTCTATGGCTACACCTTC. Protein sequence: CASSGLYGYTF.

This clone appeared a few times. V and J are TRBV9 and TRBJ1-5, with D possibly being TRBD1 (5 bases). The V and J ends lost 4 bases and 4 bases respectively, with 12 bases between them. This CDR3 has 14 amino acids. The germline gives CDR1 SGDLS, CDR2 YYNGEE. For the CDR3, the DNA is TGTGCCAGCAGCCTGGGACTTGGAAATCAGCCCCAGCATTTT. This sequence encodes CASSLGLGNQPQHF. Full variable domain (rest looked up from reference TRBV9 and TRBJ1-5): DSGVTQTPKHLITATGQRVTLRCSPRSGDLSVYWYQQSLDQGLQFLIQYYNGEERAKGNILERFSAQQFPDLHSELNLSSLELGDSALYFCASSLGLGNQPQHFGDGTRLSIL.

The genes are TRBV6-5 and TRBJ2-7; the D gene is possibly TRBD1 (8 bases). The germline V and J ends were trimmed by 5 bases and 7 bases, with 15 bases remaining between them. The CDR3 runs to 13 residues. CDR1 is MNHEY and CDR2 is SVGAGI in the germline V gene. This chain's CDR3 is CASSGHRGGEQYF. The CDR3 nucleotides are TGTGCCAGCAGTGGGCACAGGGGGGGAGAGCAGTACTTC.

V usage is TRBV28 and J usage is TRBJ1-1; TRBD1 agrees at 8 bases. Germline CDR1 and CDR2: MDHEN and SYDVKM. This CDR3 spans 13 amino acids. Trimming took 3 bases from V and 3 from J; bases not matched to a gene: 0. CDR3 nucleotide sequence: TGTGCCAGCAGTTTGGGACAGGACACTGAAGCTTTCTTT. Translated: CASSLGQDTEAFF.

The J gene is TRBJ1-1, the V gene TRBV9; weak D call: TRBD1 (5 bases). CDR1 SGDLS and CDR2 YYNGEE come from the germline V gene. V was pared by 3 bases and J by 0 bases, with 6 bases between. This CDR3 comprises 13 residues. CDR3: CASSARVNTEAFF. The CDR3 nucleotides read TGTGCCAGCAGCGCCAGGGTGAACACTGAAGCTTTCTTT. Full variable domain (remainder filled in from reference TRBV9 and TRBJ1-1): DSGVTQTPKHLITATGQRVTLRCSPRSGDLSVYWYQQSLDQGLQFLIQYYNGEERAKGNILERFSAQQFPDLHSELNLSSLELGDSALYFCASSARVNTEAFFGQGTRLTVV.

The rearrangement links TRBV30 to TRBJ2-1, with TRBD2 matching over 12 bases. V dropped 3 bases and J dropped 7; count of bases not matched to a gene: 7. CDR3 length: 15 amino acids. Germline CDR1 reads GTSNPN; CDR2 reads SVGIG (reference sequence). The CDR3 coding sequence is TGTGCCTGGAGGGGTCTAGCGGGAGGGTCAAATGAGCAGTTCTTC. Translation: CAWRGLAGGSNEQFF.

The V call is TRBV4-1, the J call TRBJ2-5; D might be TRBD1 (5 bases). The last part of the DNA fits TRBJ2-7 better; the J call may be wrong. The CDR3 sequence is 12 residues long. Germline V CDR1 and CDR2: MGHRA, YSYEKL. For the CDR3, the DNA is TGCGCCAGCAGCCACCAGGGCCACGAGCAGTACTTC. This translates into CASSHQGHEQYF.

This clone was counted only a few times. The chain links TRBV7-2 to TRBJ2-3; 7 bases align to TRBD2. This CDR3 is built from 17 residues. CDR1 and CDR2 (germline): SGHTA, FQGNSA. The trim removed 3 bases at V and 0 bases at J, leaving 9 bases unmatched. CDR3 DNA sequence: TGTGCCAGCAGCTTTCCCACACGCGGGGGAAGCACAGATACGCAGTATTTT. It is translated as CASSFPTRGGSTDTQYF.

This CDR3 is CASSLSGTAANEKLFF. CDR3 nucleotides: TGTGCCAGCAGCTTATCTGGCACGGCAGCTAATGAAAAACTGTTTTTT. The chain carries TRBV7-9 and TRBJ1-4; D remains ambiguous. Per germline, CDR1 SEHNR and CDR2 FQNEAQ (reference sequence). There are 16 residues in the CDR3. Trimming stripped 2 bases from V and 3 bases from J, with 13 bases between.

J is TRBJ1-4 and V is TRBV5-8; 7 bases fit TRBD1. Germline assignment: CDR1 SGHTS and CDR2 YDEGEE. The junction had 2 bases not matched to a gene; V was cut back by 3 bases and J by 0 bases. There are 15 residues in the CDR3. CDR3 amino acids: CASSWGQSTNEKLFF. CDR3 nucleotides: TGTGCCAGCAGCTGGGGACAGTCAACTAATGAAAAACTGTTTTTT. Variable domain in full (rest from reference TRBV5-8 and TRBJ1-4): EAGVTQSPTHLIKTRGQQATLRCSPISGHTSVYWYQQALGLGLQFLLWYDEGEERNRGNFPPRFSGRQFPNYSSELNVNALELEDSALYLCASSWGQSTNEKLFFGSGTQLSVL.

The V and J genes are TRBV5-6 and TRBJ1-1, with D unclear. Germline V lookup: CDR1 SGHDT, CDR2 YYEEEE. Between the trimmed V and J ends, which lost 0 bases and 8 bases, there was a span of 8 bases. This CDR3 contains 12 residues. The CDR3 bases are TGTGCCAGCAGCTTGGGAAGACGAGAAGCTTTCTTT. This codes for CASSLGRREAFF.

The chain recombines TRBV5-6 with TRBJ1-2, with 11 nucleotides matching TRBD1. Trimming at V came to 4 bases and at J to 11 bases, leaving 10 bases not matched to a gene. The germline V gene encodes CDR1 SGHDT and CDR2 YYEEEE. This CDR3 spans 14 amino acids. In DNA form, the CDR3 reads TGTGCCAGCAGCCCTCCCGGGACAGGGGGAAGGTACACCTTC. It encodes CASSPPGTGGRYTF.

V is TRBV6-5 and J is TRBJ2-1; D may be TRBD1 (6 bases). CDR1 MNHEY and CDR2 SVGAGI come from the germline V gene. This CDR3 is built from 16 residues. Trimming shortened V by 4 bases and J by 6 bases, and 19 bases separated the two germline ends. CDR3 in amino acids: CASSSSGRDISNEQFF. The CDR3 DNA is TGTGCCAGCAGTTCCTCGGGCAGGGACATCAGCAATGAGCAGTTCTTC.

This chain links TRBV4-1 with TRBJ1-2; D unresolved. V lost 1 base, J lost 1 base, and 13 bases lay in between. The CDR3 has 16 amino acids. CDR1 and CDR2 from the germline V gene are MGHRA and YSYEKL. The CDR3 reads CASSQGSGLDNYGYTF. Written as DNA, the CDR3 is TGCGCCAGCAGCCAAGGGTCCGGACTCGATAACTATGGCTACACCTTC.